This T cell receptor beta chain was captured by sequencing in a study of cytotoxic CD8 clonotypes in ibrutinib-treated CLL. Study findings and constraints: There were few public clonotypes, and on treatment they contracted or stayed stable. Starting clonality was above that of age-matched healthy donors and tracked circulating CD8+ T-cell counts. Sampling times differed between sustained-remission and progressing patients.

About this clone itself: Its antigen is currently unknown.

Produced via immunoSEQ multiplex PCR; TCRdb's table is partial and in-frame only. This table holds some 290,000 clones, around four fifths found once. V was cut by 3 bases and J by 3 bases, with 8 bases left in between. This CDR3 has 14 residues. Germline CDR1 SEHNR, CDR2 FQNEAQ (reference sequence). The sequence came from a human donor with chronic lymphocytic leukemia. The chain joins TRBV7-9 to TRBJ2-2; D perhaps matches TRBD2 (5 bases). Sequencing was performed on PBMCs, taken before ibrutinib treatment. This CDR3 is CASSFRGYTGELFF. In DNA, the CDR3 is TGTGCCAGCAGCTTCAGAGGGTACACCGGGGAGCTGTTTTTT. Full variable domain (missing parts from reference TRBV7-9 and TRBJ2-2): DTGVSQNPRHKITKRGQNVTFRCDPISEHNRLYWYRQTLGQGPEFLTYFQNEAQLEKSRLLSDRFSAERPKGSFSTLEIQRTEQGDSAMYLCASSFRGYTGELFFGEGSRLTVL.